Below, 3 T cell receptor beta chains from the same sample are listed, as sequenced in a study of OX40 agonist ivuxolimab in advanced cancers. This table comes from immunoSEQ multiplex PCR, and its TCRdb copy is limited to in-frame clones, with some not included. Here the sample spans fewer than 70,000 clones, 85% to 90% being singletons. Sequencing was performed on CD4+ or CD8+ T cells sorted from blood, taken in a trial of the OX40 agonist ivuxolimab. Receptors were obtained from an adult with an advanced solid tumor such as melanoma, head and neck, liver or kidney cancer.

This chain links TRBV4-2 with TRBJ2-5, with TRBD2 matching 7 bases. The CDR3 has 14 residues. Per the germline V gene, CDR1 is LGHNA and CDR2 is YNFKEQ. With 2 bases clipped from V and 5 bases from J, the junction kept 5 bases outside the gene matches. The chain's CDR3 is CASSQQRGDETQYF. DNA of the CDR3: TGTGCCAGCAGCCAACAACGGGGGGACGAGACCCAGTACTTC.

This chain connects TRBV12-5 to TRBJ2-7; D possibly uses TRBD1 or TRBD2 (6 bases each). Germline V CDR1 and CDR2: LGHNT, FRNRAP. This CDR3 is 16 amino acids long. The ends were cut back, 1 base at V and 6 bases at J, with 19 bases in the middle. The CDR3 coding sequence is TGTGCTAGTGGTTTGGGGGGGGCTGGACAGCATGGCGAGCAGTACTTC. It specifies CASGLGGAGQHGEQYF.

J is TRBJ1-1 and V is TRBV19, with no clear D. This CDR3 spans 14 amino acids. Germline CDR1 is LNHDA and CDR2 is SQIVND (reference sequence). Trimming took 3 bases from V and 4 from J, leaving 12 bases between them. The CDR3 here is CASSIRGRVTEAFF. As DNA, the CDR3 is TGTGCCAGTAGTATTCGGGGAAGGGTCACTGAAGCTTTCTTT.